Shown below are 9 T cell receptor beta chains from a single sample sequenced in a study of cytomegalovirus exposure and HLA in healthy donors. Measured with immunoSEQ multiplex PCR; TCRdb has only the in-frame clones, and not every one. The sample carries under 85,000 clones, 94% recorded once. Source material: PBMCs. These receptors all stem from a woman younger than 30 in good health and CMV-seropositive.

CDR3 sequence (DNA): TGTGCCAGCAGCTTAGGTGGGGGACAGGGGGATGCAGATACGCAGTATTTT. Encoded protein: CASSLGGGQGDADTQYF. The V call is TRBV11-1, the J call TRBJ2-3; TRBD1 aligns across 11 bases. Germline V gene sequence: CDR1 SGHAT, CDR2 FQDESV (reference sequence). CDR3 length equals 17 residues. V trimming: 1 base; J trimming: 4 bases; junction bases outside the gene matches: 7.

The chain uses TRBV6-1 and TRBJ2-5; D may be TRBD2 (6 bases). CDR1 is MNHNS, CDR2 SASEGT, per germline. CDR3 length: 17 residues. The V end lost 1 base, the J end lost 5 bases, and 20 bases lay between the germline ends. CDR3 sequence reads: CASSEGWGLLPEETQYF. The CDR3 DNA reads as TGTGCCAGCAGTGAAGGATGGGGACTCCTCCCGGAGGAGACCCAGTACTTC.

The chain uses TRBV4-1 and TRBJ1-5, with 12 nucleotides matching TRBD1. CDR3 length equals 17 residues. Germline-derived CDR1 and CDR2 are MGHRA and YSYEKL. Trimming took 4 bases from V and 5 from J; bases not matched to a gene: 9. The CDR3 DNA reads as TGCGCCAGCAGCCCACCCCGGGACAGGGGGCCCGATCAGCCCCAGCATTTT. It is translated as CASSPPRDRGPDQPQHF.

The chain has TRBV7-9 and TRBJ1-2; 9 bases line up with TRBD1. V trimming: 1 base; J trimming: 4 bases; junction bases outside the gene matches: 13. Germline-derived CDR1 and CDR2 are SEHNR and FQNEAQ (reference sequence). The CDR3 spans 18 residues. The CDR3 loop is CASSLGTGGSEGSYGYTF. CDR3 DNA: TGTGCCAGCAGCTTAGGAACAGGGGGCTCCGAGGGGTCCTATGGCTACACCTTC.

This clone was found once. The chain employs TRBV11-1 and TRBJ2-3, with 15 positions matching TRBD2. The CDR3 is 19 residues long. Germline V gene sequence: CDR1 SGHAT, CDR2 FQDESV (reference sequence). V lost 5 bases to trimming and J lost 0 bases; unmatched junction nucleotides: 9. CDR3 region: CASSPLGLAGGLSTDTQYF. CDR3 nucleotides: TGTGCCAGCAGCCCCCTGGGACTAGCGGGGGGCCTCAGCACAGATACGCAGTATTTT.

This clone was seen once. The chain employs TRBV10-3 and TRBJ1-3; TRBD1 might be the D (5 bases). The V gene lost 4 bases and the J gene lost 3 bases, with 28 bases spanning the gap. Germline V gene data show CDR1 as ENHRY and CDR2 as SYGVKD. The CDR3 sequence is 20 residues long. In DNA form, the CDR3 reads TGTGCCATCAGTGCCCAGGCACACGGGGCGGGGGTCCGGCTTGGAAACACCATATATTTT. Residues: CAISAQAHGAGVRLGNTIYF.

The chain joins TRBV21-1 to TRBJ1-4. TRBV21-1 is described as a pseudogene. The CDR3 covers 14 residues. In DNA, the CDR3 is TGTGCCAGCAGCTGCCGGGGGGGAGATGAAAAACTGTTTTTT. Translation: CASSCRGGDEKLFF.

The V and J genes are TRBV10-3 and TRBJ2-7; TRBD1 matches at 9 bases. The V and J ends lost 7 bases and 2 bases, in that order; junction bases with no gene match: 6. This CDR3 contains 14 residues. Germline CDR1 and CDR2: ENHRY and SYGVKD. In nucleotides, the CDR3 is TGTGCCATCATGAAGGGACAGGGAGCCTACGAGCAGTACTTC. This translates into CAIMKGQGAYEQYF.

The chain is built from TRBV11-2 and TRBJ1-5; the D is unclear. Trimming took off 3 bases at V and 0 bases at J, with 9 bases between the two ends. CDR1 is SGHAT and CDR2 is FQNNGV in the germline V gene. CDR3 length equals 15 residues. The CDR3 nucleotides are TGTGCCAGCAGCTTTAGCGGGAATAGCAATCAGCCCCAGCATTTT. This codes for CASSFSGNSNQPQHF.